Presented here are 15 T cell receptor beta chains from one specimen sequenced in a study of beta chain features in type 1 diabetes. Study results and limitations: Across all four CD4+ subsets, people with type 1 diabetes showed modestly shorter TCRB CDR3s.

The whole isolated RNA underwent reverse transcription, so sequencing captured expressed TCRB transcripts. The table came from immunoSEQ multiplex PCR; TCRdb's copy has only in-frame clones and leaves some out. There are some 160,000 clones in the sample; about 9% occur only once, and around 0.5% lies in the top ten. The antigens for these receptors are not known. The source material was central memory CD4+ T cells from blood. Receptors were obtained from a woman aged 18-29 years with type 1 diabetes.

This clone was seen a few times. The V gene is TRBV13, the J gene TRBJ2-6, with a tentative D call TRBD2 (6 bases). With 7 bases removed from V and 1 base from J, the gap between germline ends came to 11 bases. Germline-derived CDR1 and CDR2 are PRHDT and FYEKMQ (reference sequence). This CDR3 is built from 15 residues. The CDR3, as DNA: TGTGCCAGCACCAAACGGGGGTCTGGGGCCAACGTCCTGACTTTC. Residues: CASTKRGSGANVLTF.

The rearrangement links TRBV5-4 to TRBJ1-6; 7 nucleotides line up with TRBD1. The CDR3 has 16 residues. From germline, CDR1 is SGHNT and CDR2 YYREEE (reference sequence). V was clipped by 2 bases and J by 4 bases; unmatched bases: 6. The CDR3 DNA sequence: TGTGCCAGCAGCTTCGGGGACAGATCATATAATTCACCCCTCCACTTT. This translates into CASSFGDRSYNSPLHF.

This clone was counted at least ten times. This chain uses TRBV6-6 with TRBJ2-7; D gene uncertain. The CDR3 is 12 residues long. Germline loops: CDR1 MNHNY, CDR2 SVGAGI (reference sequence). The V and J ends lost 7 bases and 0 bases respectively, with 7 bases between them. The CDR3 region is CASTRSSYEQYF. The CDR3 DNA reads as TGTGCCAGCACTAGGAGCTCCTACGAGCAGTACTTC.

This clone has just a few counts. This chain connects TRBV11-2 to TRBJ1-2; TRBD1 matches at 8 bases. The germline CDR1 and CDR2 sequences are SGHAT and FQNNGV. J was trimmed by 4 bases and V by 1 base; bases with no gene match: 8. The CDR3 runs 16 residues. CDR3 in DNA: TGTGCCAGCAGCTTAGGCCATACAGGGACAGGCTATGGCTACACCTTC. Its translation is CASSLGHTGTGYGYTF.

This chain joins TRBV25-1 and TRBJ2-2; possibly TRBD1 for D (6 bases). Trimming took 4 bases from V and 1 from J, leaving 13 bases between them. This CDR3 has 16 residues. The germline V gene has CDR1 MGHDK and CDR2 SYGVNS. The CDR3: CASSARTAKNTGELFF. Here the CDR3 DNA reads TGTGCCAGCAGTGCGCGGACAGCGAAGAACACCGGGGAGCTGTTTTTT.

The CDR3 DNA sequence: TGTGCCAGCAGTTTGGGGACAGGGGGGAACTATGGCTACACCTTC. It yields the protein CASSLGTGGNYGYTF. This chain links TRBV6-4 with TRBJ1-2, with TRBD1 identical over 11 bases. The CDR3 runs 15 residues. J lost 2 bases, V lost 5 bases, and 4 bases had no gene match. Germline lookup yields CDR1 MRHNA and CDR2 SNTAGT.

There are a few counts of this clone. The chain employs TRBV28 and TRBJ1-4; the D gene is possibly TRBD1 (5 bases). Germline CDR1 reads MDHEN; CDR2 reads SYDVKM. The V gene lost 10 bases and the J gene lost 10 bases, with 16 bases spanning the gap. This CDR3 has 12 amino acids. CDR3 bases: TGTGCCACCCGACAGCCCCCCGGAAAACTGTTTTTT. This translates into CATRQPPGKLFF.

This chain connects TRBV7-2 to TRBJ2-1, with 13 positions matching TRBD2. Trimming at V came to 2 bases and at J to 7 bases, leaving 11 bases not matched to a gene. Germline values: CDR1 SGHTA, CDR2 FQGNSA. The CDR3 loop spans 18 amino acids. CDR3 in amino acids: CASSLTSGGAVRINEQFF. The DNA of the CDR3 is TGTGCCAGCAGCTTAACTAGCGGGGGGGCTGTTCGTATTAATGAGCAGTTCTTC.

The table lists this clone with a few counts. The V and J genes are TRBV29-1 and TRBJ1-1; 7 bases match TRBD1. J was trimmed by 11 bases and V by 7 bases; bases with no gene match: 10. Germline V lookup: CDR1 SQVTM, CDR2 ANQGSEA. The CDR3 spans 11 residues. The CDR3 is CSARDSSGAFF. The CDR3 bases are TGCAGCGCTCGGGACAGCTCCGGGGCTTTCTTT.

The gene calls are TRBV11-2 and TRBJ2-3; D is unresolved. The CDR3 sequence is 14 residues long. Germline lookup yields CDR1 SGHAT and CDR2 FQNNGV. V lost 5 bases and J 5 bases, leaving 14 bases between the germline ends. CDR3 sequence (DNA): TGTGCCAGCAGCCGCATGGGCGTTCAAGATACGCAGTATTTT. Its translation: CASSRMGVQDTQYF.

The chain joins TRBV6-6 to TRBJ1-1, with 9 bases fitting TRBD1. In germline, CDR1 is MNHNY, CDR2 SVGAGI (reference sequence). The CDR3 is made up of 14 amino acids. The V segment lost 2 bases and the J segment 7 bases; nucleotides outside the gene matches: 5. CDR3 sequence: CASSYREDRGEAFF. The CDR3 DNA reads TGTGCCAGCAGTTACCGGGAGGACAGGGGTGAAGCTTTCTTT.

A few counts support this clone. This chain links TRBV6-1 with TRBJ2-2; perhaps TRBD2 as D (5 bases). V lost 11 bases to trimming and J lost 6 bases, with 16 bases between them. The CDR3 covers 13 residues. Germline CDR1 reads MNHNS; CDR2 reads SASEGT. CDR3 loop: CAASTAGAGELFF. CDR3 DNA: TGTGCCGCCTCAACCGCCGGGGCCGGGGAGCTGTTTTTT.

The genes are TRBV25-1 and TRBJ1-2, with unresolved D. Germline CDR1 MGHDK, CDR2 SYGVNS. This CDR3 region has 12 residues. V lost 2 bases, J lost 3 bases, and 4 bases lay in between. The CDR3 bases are TGTGCCAGCAGTGAACCTTACTATGGCTACACCTTC. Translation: CASSEPYYGYTF.

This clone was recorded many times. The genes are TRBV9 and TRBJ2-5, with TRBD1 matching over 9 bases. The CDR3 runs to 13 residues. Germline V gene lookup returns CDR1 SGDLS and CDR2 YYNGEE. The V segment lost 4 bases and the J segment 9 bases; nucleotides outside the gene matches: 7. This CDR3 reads CASSTTGTGPQYF. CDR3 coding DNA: TGTGCCAGCAGCACTACCGGGACAGGGCCCCAGTACTTC. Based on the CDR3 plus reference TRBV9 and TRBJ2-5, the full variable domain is DSGVTQTPKHLITATGQRVTLRCSPRSGDLSVYWYQQSLDQGLQFLIQYYNGEERAKGNILERFSAQQFPDLHSELNLSSLELGDSALYFCASSTTGTGPQYFGPGTRLLVL.

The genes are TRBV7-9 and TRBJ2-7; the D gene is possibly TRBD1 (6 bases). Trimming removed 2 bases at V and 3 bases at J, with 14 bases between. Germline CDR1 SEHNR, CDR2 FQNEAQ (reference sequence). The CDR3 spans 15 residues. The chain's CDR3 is CASSLTAGAIYEQYF. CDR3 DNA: TGTGCCAGCAGCTTAACGGCAGGGGCTATCTACGAGCAGTACTTC.